This T cell receptor beta chain was identified during a study of T cell responses to AZD1222 COVID-19 vaccine. Clones were read by immunoSEQ multiplex PCR, and TCRdb kept only the in-frame ones, dropping some. Here the sample spans about 60,000 clones, 65% to 90% being singletons. V lost 1 base and J 2 bases, leaving 18 bases between the germline ends. CDR1 and CDR2 from the germline V gene are LNHNV and YYDKDF (reference sequence). The length of the CDR3 is 17 residues. The source is an adult in good health. The chain joins TRBV15 to TRBJ2-7, with D possibly TRBD2 on 7 matching bases. The sequenced sample was peripheral blood, obtained on day 0 of AZD1222 vaccination. The CDR3 region is CATSRGGGRPTPYEQYF. The DNA of the CDR3 is TGTGCCACCAGCAGAGGGGGGGGCAGGCCAACTCCCTACGAGCAGTACTTC.